This T cell receptor (beta chain) is drawn from a study of cytomegalovirus exposure and HLA in healthy donors. As for the study in general: In terms of ancestry, the Caucasian-associated cluster contained roughly 80% of the approximately 400 genotyped donors.

Primers included in the PCR were 60 Vbeta and 13 Jbeta primers. Here immunoSEQ multiplex PCR was the method, and the copy in TCRdb shows in-frame clones only, minus some. The data contain about 98,000 clones, over 60% of them singletons. Points from the study as a whole: In a later analysis, TCR beta V- and J-gene trimming was associated with a missense DCLRE1C variant. Reports credit the classifier with highly specific, highly sensitive diagnosis of cytomegalovirus status.

J was trimmed by 8 bases and V by 7 bases; bases with no gene match: 2. The germline V gene has CDR1 SQVTM and CDR2 ANQGSEA. This CDR3 comprises 12 residues. As for this clone: The antigen is not known.

The rearrangement uses TRBV29-1 and TRBJ2-1, with 13 bases lining up with TRBD2. The sequence derives from a male donor in good health and CMV-seropositive. The source material was PBMCs. CDR3 sequence (DNA): TGCAGCGGGACTAGCGGGAGCGATGAGCAGTTCTTC. Translating gives CSGTSGSDEQFF.